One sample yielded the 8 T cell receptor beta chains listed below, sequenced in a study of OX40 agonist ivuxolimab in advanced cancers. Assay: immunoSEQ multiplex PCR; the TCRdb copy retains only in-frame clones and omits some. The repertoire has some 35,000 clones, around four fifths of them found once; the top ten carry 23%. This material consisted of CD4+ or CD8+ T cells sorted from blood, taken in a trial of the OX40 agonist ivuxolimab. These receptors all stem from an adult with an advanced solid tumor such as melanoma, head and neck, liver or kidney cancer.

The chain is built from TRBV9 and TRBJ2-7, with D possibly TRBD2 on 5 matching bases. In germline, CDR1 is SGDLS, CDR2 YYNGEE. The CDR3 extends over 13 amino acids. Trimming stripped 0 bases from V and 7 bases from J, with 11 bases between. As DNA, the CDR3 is TGTGCCAGCAGCGTAGACTCTTGGAGGGAGCAGTACTTC. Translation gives CASSVDSWREQYF.

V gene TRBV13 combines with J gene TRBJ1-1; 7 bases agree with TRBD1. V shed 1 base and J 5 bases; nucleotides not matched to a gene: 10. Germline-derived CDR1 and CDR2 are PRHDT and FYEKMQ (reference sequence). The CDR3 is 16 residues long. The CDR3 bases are TGTGCCAGCAGCTTAGATGGACAGGAGGTATGGACTGAAGCTTTCTTT. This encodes CASSLDGQEVWTEAFF.

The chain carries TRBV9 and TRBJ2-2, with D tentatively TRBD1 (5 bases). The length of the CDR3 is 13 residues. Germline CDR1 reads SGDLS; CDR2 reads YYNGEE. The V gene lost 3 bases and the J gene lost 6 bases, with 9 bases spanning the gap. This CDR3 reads CASSAPGSGELFF. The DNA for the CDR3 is TGTGCCAGCAGCGCCCCAGGGTCCGGGGAGCTGTTTTTT. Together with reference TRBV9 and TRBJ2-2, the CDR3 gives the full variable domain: DSGVTQTPKHLITATGQRVTLRCSPRSGDLSVYWYQQSLDQGLQFLIQYYNGEERAKGNILERFSAQQFPDLHSELNLSSLELGDSALYFCASSAPGSGELFFGEGSRLTVL.

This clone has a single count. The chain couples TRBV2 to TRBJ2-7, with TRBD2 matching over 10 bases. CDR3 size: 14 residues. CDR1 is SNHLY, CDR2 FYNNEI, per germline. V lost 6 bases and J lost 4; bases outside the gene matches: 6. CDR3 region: CASSFGLAAYEQYF. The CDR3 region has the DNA TGTGCCAGCAGCTTTGGACTAGCGGCTTACGAGCAGTACTTC. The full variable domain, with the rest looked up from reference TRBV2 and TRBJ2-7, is EPEVTQTPSHQVTQMGQEVILRCVPISNHLYFYWYRQILGQKVEFLVSFYNNEISEKSEIFDDQFSVERPDGSNFTLKIRSTKLEDSAMYFCASSFGLAAYEQYFGPGTRLTVT.

CDR3 protein: CASSLGRGLAGPSSYEQYF. CDR3 nucleotide sequence: TGTGCCAGCAGCTTAGGTCGGGGTCTAGCGGGTCCGAGCTCCTACGAGCAGTACTTC. The chain links TRBV13 to TRBJ2-7; TRBD2 aligns across 8 bases. CDR1 PRHDT and CDR2 FYEKMQ come from the germline V gene (reference sequence). This CDR3 spans 19 amino acids. The V gene end was trimmed by 0 bases and the J gene end by 0 bases; junction bases not matched to a gene: 13.

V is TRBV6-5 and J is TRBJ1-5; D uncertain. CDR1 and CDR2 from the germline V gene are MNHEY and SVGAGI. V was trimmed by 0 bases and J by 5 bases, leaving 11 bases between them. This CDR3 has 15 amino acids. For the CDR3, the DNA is TGTGCCAGCAGTTACTCGGGAGGGCCCTATCAGCCCCAGCATTTT. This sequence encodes CASSYSGGPYQPQHF.

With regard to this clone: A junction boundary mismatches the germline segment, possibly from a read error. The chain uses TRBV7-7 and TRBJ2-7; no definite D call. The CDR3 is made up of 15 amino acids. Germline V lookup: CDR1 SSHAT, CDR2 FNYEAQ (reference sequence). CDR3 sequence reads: CASSLESKGYSEQYF. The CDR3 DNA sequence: TGTGCTAGCAGCTTAGAATCGAAAGGGTACTCCGAGCAGTACTTC.

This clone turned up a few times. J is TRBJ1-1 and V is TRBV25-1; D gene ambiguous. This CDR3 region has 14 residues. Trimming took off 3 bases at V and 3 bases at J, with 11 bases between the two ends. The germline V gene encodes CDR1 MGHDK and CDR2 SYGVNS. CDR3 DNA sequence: TGTGCCAGCAGTGATCTCAAGAGGGACACTGAAGCTTTCTTT. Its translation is CASSDLKRDTEAFF.